This TCR beta chain was recovered during a study of T-cell memory formation after mild COVID-19. Whole-study findings and limits: There was no confirmation that second-wave clones peaking on day 37 were SARS-CoV-2 specific. Clones that contracted from day 15 to 85 had balanced CD4/CD8; later expanders were CD4+ biased.

Using constant-segment primers, 5'RACE produced TCR alpha and TCR beta cDNA libraries carrying sample barcodes and UMIs. TCRdb recomputed calls from the 5' RACE reads with MiXCR, one row per CDR3 protein. The sample has under 250,000 distinct CDR3 sequences; around 30% are singletons. About this clonotype itself: The antigen remains unidentified.

Germline V gene lookup returns CDR1 SQVTM and CDR2 ANQGSEA. The CDR3 loop spans 11 amino acids. V was cut by 7 bases and J by 3 bases, with 10 bases left in between. The clonotype comes from an adult woman who had mild COVID-19 (a few samples of this study predate the infection). Cell type and time point are not known. The chain recombines TRBV29-1 with TRBJ2-7; tentative D call: TRBD2 (6 bases). The sequenced sample consisted of PBMCs or a T cell subset sorted from them (not recorded which). CDR3 nucleotide sequence: TGCAGCGCCTGGAGGGACTACGAGCAGTACTTC. This encodes CSAWRDYEQYF.